A single T cell receptor beta chain is shown here with its context. Its antigen is as yet unknown. The primer mix had 60 Vbeta and 13 Jbeta primers. Profiling relied on immunoSEQ multiplex PCR, and the TCRdb table lists in-frame clones only, not all of them. The table lists over 90,000 clones, about four fifths of them singletons. From germline, CDR1 is MGHDK and CDR2 SYGVNS. The V gene lost 4 bases and the J gene lost 0 bases, with 10 bases spanning the gap. The CDR3 consists of 15 residues. The data derive from a study of cytomegalovirus exposure and HLA in healthy donors. General observations from the study: According to the study, around 150 TCR beta chains were cytomegalovirus-associated.

The J gene is TRBJ2-1, the V gene TRBV25-1; D may be TRBD2 (5 bases). The receptor's source is a female donor in good health and CMV-seropositive. The sequencing sample was made of PBMCs. CDR3 sequence (DNA): TGTGCCAGCAGTGCCCCGGGGAGCTCCTACAATGAGCAGTTCTTC. This encodes CASSAPGSSYNEQFF.